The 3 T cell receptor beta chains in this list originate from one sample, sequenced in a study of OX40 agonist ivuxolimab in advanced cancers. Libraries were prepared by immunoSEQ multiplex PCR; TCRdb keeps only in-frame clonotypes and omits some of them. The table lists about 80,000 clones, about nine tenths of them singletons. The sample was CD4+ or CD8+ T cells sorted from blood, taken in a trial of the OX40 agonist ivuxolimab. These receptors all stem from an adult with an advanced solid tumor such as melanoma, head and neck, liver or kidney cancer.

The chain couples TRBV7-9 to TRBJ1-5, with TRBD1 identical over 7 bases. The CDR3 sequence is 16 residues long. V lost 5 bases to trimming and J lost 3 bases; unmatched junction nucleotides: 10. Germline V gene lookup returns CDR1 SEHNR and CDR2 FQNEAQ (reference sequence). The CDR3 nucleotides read TGTGCCAGCAGCGCCTCCGGGACAGATTCCAATCAGCCCCAGCATTTT. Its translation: CASSASGTDSNQPQHF.

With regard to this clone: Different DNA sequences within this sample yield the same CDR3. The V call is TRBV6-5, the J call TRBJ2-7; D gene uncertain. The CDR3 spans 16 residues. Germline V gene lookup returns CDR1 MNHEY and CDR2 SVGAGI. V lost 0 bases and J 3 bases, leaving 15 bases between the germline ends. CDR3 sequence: CASSYSTGQRDYEQYF. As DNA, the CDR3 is TGTGCCAGCAGTTACTCGACGGGCCAGAGAGACTACGAGCAGTACTTC.

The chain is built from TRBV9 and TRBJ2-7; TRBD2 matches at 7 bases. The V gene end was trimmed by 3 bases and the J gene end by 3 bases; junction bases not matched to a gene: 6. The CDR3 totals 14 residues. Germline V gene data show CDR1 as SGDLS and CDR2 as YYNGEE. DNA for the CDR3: TGTGCCAGCAGCGAAGCGGGGAGCTACTACGAGCAGTACTTC. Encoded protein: CASSEAGSYYEQYF.